The 18 T cell receptor beta chains listed next were all sequenced from one sample in a study of Ad26.COV2.S vaccination and SARS-CoV-2 variants. Sequencing was performed with immunoSEQ multiplex PCR; in TCRdb, only in-frame clones are kept and a portion is missing. The table records roughly 400,000 clones, 90% of them present only once. Treatment in this sample: about 20 received Ad26.COV2.S at low or high dose, single or two shots; roughly five received placebo; per-sample allocation not given. The samples were gathered on day 63 after the first injection of vaccine or placebo. The sample here was peripheral blood, taken in a trial of Ad26.COV2.S vaccine versus placebo. The origin of the receptors is a person aged 18-60 years who received the Ad26.COV2.S COVID-19 vaccine or a placebo.

The genes are TRBV12-3 or TRBV12-4 and TRBJ2-7, with D perhaps given as TRBD1 or TRBD2 (5 bases each). The CDR3 has 12 residues. V lost 6 bases and J 6 bases, leaving 12 bases between the germline ends. CDR3 sequence: CASRSGASEQYF. The DNA of the CDR3 is TGTGCCAGCAGGTCCGGGGCGAGCGAGCAGTACTTC.

V gene TRBV20-1 combines with J gene TRBJ2-1; TRBD2 agrees at 10 bases. V shed 3 bases and J 8 bases; nucleotides not matched to a gene: 16. There are 17 residues in the CDR3. Germline CDR1 and CDR2: DFQATT and SNEGSKA (reference sequence). The DNA of the CDR3 is TGCAGTGCTAGTGTTTCCGGGACTAGCGCGTATAGCGATGAGCAGTTCTTC. Its translation is CSASVSGTSAYSDEQFF.

V is TRBV11-2 and J is TRBJ2-1; D is perhaps TRBD1 or TRBD2 (5 bases each). Per the germline V gene, CDR1 is SGHAT and CDR2 is FQNNGV. The CDR3 is made up of 16 amino acids. Trimming shortened V by 5 bases and J by 0 bases, and 14 bases separated the two germline ends. This chain's CDR3 is CASSQRGRSSYNEQFF. The CDR3 region has the DNA TGTGCCAGCAGCCAGAGGGGCAGGAGCTCCTACAATGAGCAGTTCTTC.

The chain joins TRBV15 to TRBJ2-7; 9 nucleotides agree with TRBD2. This CDR3 has 14 residues. Germline lookup yields CDR1 LNHNV and CDR2 YYDKDF (reference sequence). Trimming removed 8 bases from V and 8 bases from J; junction bases left unmatched: 13. CDR3 residues: CATGRPGLAEKQYF. The CDR3 region has the DNA TGTGCCACCGGACGACCGGGACTAGCTGAAAAGCAGTACTTC.

The genes are TRBV28 and TRBJ2-7; TRBD2 agrees at 9 bases. CDR3 length: 15 residues. Germline CDR1 is MDHEN and CDR2 is SYDVKM. V gave up 3 bases and J gave up 7 bases; unmatched junction bases: 10. CDR3 bases: TGTGCCAGCAGTTTGGTCGGCGGGAGGGCCGGGGAGCAGTACTTC. It is translated as CASSLVGGRAGEQYF. Full variable domain (outside the CDR3, taken from reference TRBV28 and TRBJ2-7): DVKVTQSSRYLVKRTGEKVFLECVQDMDHENMFWYRQDPGLGLRLIYFSYDVKMKEKGDIPEGYSVSREKKERFSLILESASTNQTSMYLCASSLVGGRAGEQYFGPGTRLTVT.

This clone was seen a few times. The chain combines TRBV10-3 with TRBJ1-2; perhaps TRBD1 as D (6 bases). The V gene's germline CDR1 is ENHRY and CDR2 SYGVKD. The CDR3 is made up of 13 amino acids. The V end lost 5 bases, the J end lost 7 bases, and 14 bases lay between the germline ends. CDR3 sequence: CAISLDRLGGYTF. CDR3 in DNA: TGTGCCATCAGTCTAGACAGGCTGGGTGGCTACACCTTC.

This clone was observed a single time. The J gene is TRBJ1-5, the V gene TRBV9, with 7 bases aligning to TRBD1. This CDR3 is built from 15 residues. CDR1 is SGDLS, CDR2 YYNGEE, per germline. J gave up 3 bases and V 4 bases, and 7 bases lay outside the gene matches. The CDR3 loop is CASSLTGWDNQPQHF. The CDR3 region has the DNA TGTGCCAGCAGCTTGACAGGGTGGGACAATCAGCCCCAGCATTTT.

The chain uses TRBV5-4 and TRBJ1-5; the D gene is possibly TRBD1 (6 bases). The CDR3 covers 14 residues. V was clipped by 0 bases and J by 5 bases, with 9 bases between them. The germline gives CDR1 SGHNT, CDR2 YYREEE (reference sequence). CDR3 DNA: TGTGCCAGCAGCTTGGCGGGGGGCCATCAGCCCCAGCATTTT. Its translation is CASSLAGGHQPQHF.

The chain uses TRBV7-9 and TRBJ2-6; either TRBD1 or TRBD2 may fit D (5 bases each). CDR3 size: 17 residues. The germline CDR1 and CDR2 sequences are SEHNR and FQNEAQ (reference sequence). Deletions cut 1 base from V and 4 bases from J, with 14 bases between. In nucleotides, the CDR3 is TGTGCCAGCAGCTTAGATGTGGGGGAAGCGGGGGCCAACGTCCTGACTTTC. As protein: CASSLDVGEAGANVLTF.

This clone was seen once. This chain joins TRBV10-3 and TRBJ2-7, with D perhaps TRBD1 or TRBD2 (5 bases each). Germline assignment: CDR1 ENHRY and CDR2 SYGVKD. The CDR3 runs to 13 residues. V dropped 11 bases and J dropped 3 bases, with 17 bases sitting between them. CDR3 in amino acids: CAAHTGTDYEQYF. The CDR3 nucleotides are TGTGCCGCACACACCGGGACGGACTACGAGCAGTACTTC.

The chain is built from TRBV12-5 and TRBJ2-3; 7 positions agree with TRBD2. The germline CDR1 and CDR2 sequences are LGHNT and FRNRAP. CDR3 size: 18 residues. V lost 2 bases, J lost 6 bases, and 17 bases stayed unmatched. The CDR3 DNA sequence: TGTGCTAGTGGTTTGAGACCACTCCTAGCGGCCTCTTCGGATACGCAGTATTTT. This gives the protein CASGLRPLLAASSDTQYF.

The V call is TRBV15, the J call TRBJ2-7; no reliable D call. This CDR3 spans 13 amino acids. Trimming left V 0 bases short and J 3 bases short, with 6 bases between. Germline V gene data show CDR1 as LNHNV and CDR2 as YYDKDF (reference sequence). The CDR3 bases are TGTGCCACCAGCAGAGAAAGGGACTACGAGCAGTACTTC. Encoded protein: CATSRERDYEQYF.

The CDR3 region is CASSLPKISGYTF. The CDR3 bases are TGTGCCAGCAGCCTCCCGAAGATCAGCGGCTACACCTTC. The V call is TRBV5-4, the J call TRBJ1-2; D ambiguous. Germline V gene sequence: CDR1 SGHNT, CDR2 YYREEE (reference sequence). The germline V and J ends were trimmed by 4 bases and 8 bases, with 15 bases remaining between them. The CDR3 is 13 residues long.

The J gene is TRBJ1-6, the V gene TRBV20-1, with a tentative D call TRBD1 (6 bases). V was trimmed by 3 bases and J by 6 bases, leaving 15 bases between them. The CDR3 loop spans 15 amino acids. Germline assignment: CDR1 DFQATT and CDR2 SNEGSKA (reference sequence). As DNA, the CDR3 is TGCAGTGCTAGTGGGGGGCAGGGTGTTAATTCACCCCTCCACTTT. Protein: CSASGGQGVNSPLHF.

This clone was found once. CDR3 amino acids: CASSRTLASTDTQYF. The CDR3, as DNA: TGTGCCAGCAGCCGAACCCTAGCGTCCACAGATACGCAGTATTTT. The gene calls are TRBV13 and TRBJ2-3; weak D call: TRBD2 (6 bases). Germline CDR1 reads PRHDT; CDR2 reads FYEKMQ (reference sequence). Deletions cut 5 bases from V and 2 bases from J, with 14 bases between. This CDR3 has 15 residues. The variable domain in full, completed from reference TRBV13 and TRBJ2-3, reads AAGVIQSPRHLIKEKRETATLKCYPIPRHDTVYWYQQGPGQDPQFLISFYEKMQSDKGSIPDRFSAQQFSDYHSELNMSSLELGDSALYFCASSRTLASTDTQYFGPGTRLTVL.

The chain is built from TRBV9 and TRBJ2-7, with 9 bases aligning to TRBD2. The CDR3 has 16 amino acids. CDR1 and CDR2 (germline): SGDLS, YYNGEE. The ends lost 0 bases at V and 2 bases at J; junction bases unmatched: 6. The CDR3 protein is CASSVESAGGAYEQYF. Here the CDR3 DNA reads TGTGCCAGCAGCGTAGAGTCGGCGGGAGGGGCCTACGAGCAGTACTTC. The full variable domain, rest sourced from reference TRBV9 and TRBJ2-7, is DSGVTQTPKHLITATGQRVTLRCSPRSGDLSVYWYQQSLDQGLQFLIQYYNGEERAKGNILERFSAQQFPDLHSELNLSSLELGDSALYFCASSVESAGGAYEQYFGPGTRLTVT.

This chain joins TRBV7-2 and TRBJ2-5; 15 positions match TRBD2. From germline, CDR1 is SGHTA and CDR2 FQGNSA. Trimming at V came to 7 bases and at J to 7 bases, leaving 10 bases not matched to a gene. The CDR3 has 16 residues. DNA of the CDR3: TGTGCCAGCACCTCCGGACTAGCGGGAGGGCCAGGGACCCAGTACTTC. Amino acid sequence: CASTSGLAGGPGTQYF.

The gene calls are TRBV30 and TRBJ1-1, with D possibly being TRBD1 (5 bases). CDR3 length: 13 residues. The V and J ends lost 3 bases and 2 bases respectively, with 10 bases between them. Germline CDR1 reads GTSNPN; CDR2 reads SVGIG (reference sequence). The CDR3 DNA reads as TGTGCCTGGAGGTGGGGGGTAAACACTGAAGCTTTCTTT. Protein: CAWRWGVNTEAFF.